This TCR beta chain was retrieved from a study of metastatic and nonmetastatic thyroid tumors. Study as a whole: Repertoires from blood and tumor or nodule tissue of malignant and benign thyroid patients were compared.

CDR1 and CDR2 (germline): MNHNS, SASEGT. This CDR3 is 16 amino acids long. The V end lost 1 base, the J end lost 3 bases, and 15 bases lay between the germline ends. There were no patients who had received any treatment before thyroid surgery. Methods used by the authors: The authors used CDR3 differences across clinicopathological groups to build a distant-metastasis classifier for papillary thyroid cancer. With MiXCR, TCRdb reprocessed the PCR reads. TCRdb's processing, not the study's, gives the V and J calls here. The data contain roughly 6,800 clones, just under 30% of them singletons. In the case of this clone: Its matching antigen is unknown.

The study, taken as a whole, reports: Reported TCR beta diversity, measured in blood and tumor, was significantly higher for malignant thyroid tumors than for benign nodules.

The chain carries TRBV6-1 and TRBJ1-2, with D possibly matching TRBD1 (6 bases). The sequence derives from a female donor with papillary thyroid cancer or a benign thyroid nodule (not recorded which). Some clones in this sample may be carry-over from other donors' samples. The sample consisted of tumor tissue. The CDR3 is CASSEGGGGGYYGYTF. The CDR3 nucleotides read TGTGCCAGCAGTGAAGGAGGGGGAGGAGGCTACTATGGCTACACCTTC.